Listed here are 18 T cell receptor beta chains from one sample, sequenced in a study of blood T cell repertoires in COVID-19. Using immunoSEQ multiplex PCR, the repertoire was profiled, and TCRdb retains in-frame clones only, with some absent. The table lists about 160,000 clones, roughly 80% of them singletons, with 6.5% to 8.5% in the top ten. Sequences were obtained from peripheral blood. The receptors originated from a woman in her thirties or forties with COVID-19, enrolled during active disease.

This chain joins TRBV7-8 and TRBJ2-7; no clear D gene. CDR3 size: 13 residues. The germline CDR1 and CDR2 sequences are SGHVS and FQNEAQ. Trimming shortened V by 3 bases and J by 2 bases, and 8 bases separated the two germline ends. This CDR3 is CASSLARTYEQYF. In DNA, the CDR3 is TGTGCCAGCAGCTTGGCCAGAACCTACGAGCAGTACTTC.

Points on this clone: Other nucleotide sequences in the sample specify the same CDR3. The V gene is TRBV11-2, the J gene TRBJ2-1; the D gene is possibly TRBD1 (6 bases). The CDR3 contains 13 residues. The ends were cut back, 7 bases at V and 1 base at J, with 8 bases in the middle. Germline-derived CDR1 and CDR2 are SGHAT and FQNNGV. The DNA for the CDR3 is TGTGCCAGCACAAGGGGGTCCTACAATGAGCAGTTCTTC. It codes for CASTRGSYNEQFF. Complete variable domain (other parts from reference TRBV11-2 and TRBJ2-1): EAGVAQSPRYKIIEKRQSVAFWCNPISGHATLYWYQQILGQGPKLLIQFQNNGVVDDSQLPKDRFSAERLKGVDSTLKIQPAKLEDSAVYLCASTRGSYNEQFFGPGTRLTVL.

The genes are TRBV7-9 and TRBJ2-7; 7 nucleotides line up with TRBD1. This CDR3 comprises 13 residues. Germline CDR1 reads SEHNR; CDR2 reads FQNEAQ (reference sequence). Trimming removed 1 base from V and 3 bases from J; junction bases left unmatched: 0. CDR3 region: CASSLGTGYEQYV. The CDR3 region has the DNA TGTGCCAGCAGCTTAGGGACAGGCTACGAGCAGTACGTC.

This sequence joins TRBV7-8 and TRBJ2-7; 8 bases are shared with TRBD2. CDR1 is SGHVS and CDR2 is FQNEAQ in the germline V gene. This CDR3 has 15 amino acids. J gave up 3 bases and V 0 bases, and 4 bases lay outside the gene matches. CDR3 bases: TGTGCCAGCAGCTTAGCGGGGGCGGGGGGCTACGAGCAGTACTTC. Translating it yields CASSLAGAGGYEQYF.

The rearrangement links TRBV27 to TRBJ1-1; TRBD1 matches at 10 bases. The CDR3 runs 12 residues. The junction had 3 bases not matched to a gene; V was cut back by 7 bases and J by 7 bases. Per germline, CDR1 MNHEY and CDR2 SMNVEV (reference sequence). CDR3 sequence reads: CASTGTGDEAFF. The CDR3 DNA sequence: TGTGCCAGCACGGGGACAGGGGATGAAGCTTTCTTT.

J is TRBJ1-4 and V is TRBV6-5, with D tentatively TRBD1 (6 bases). There are 15 residues in the CDR3. Per the germline V gene, CDR1 is MNHEY and CDR2 is SVGAGI. V was cut by 5 bases and J by 3 bases, with 13 bases left in between. The CDR3 DNA reads TGTGCCAGCAGTACGGGGACATTAGCTAATGAAAAACTGTTTTTT. It is translated as CASSTGTLANEKLFF.

This clone was detected a few times. The rearrangement links TRBV7-9 to TRBJ2-1; D perhaps matches TRBD2 (6 bases). Trimming cost V 5 bases and J 3 bases, with 14 bases left between them. The CDR3 loop spans 15 amino acids. Looked up from germline, CDR1 is SEHNR and CDR2 is FQNEAQ (reference sequence). The CDR3 bases are TGTGCCAGCAGCCCGACTAGAGACAGCTACAATGAGCAGTTCTTC. It is translated as CASSPTRDSYNEQFF.

The rearrangement uses TRBV12-5 and TRBJ2-1; 14 bases map to TRBD2. CDR3 size: 21 residues. J was trimmed by 2 bases and V by 3 bases; bases with no gene match: 15. CDR1 LGHNT and CDR2 FRNRAP come from the germline V gene. DNA of the CDR3: TGTGCTAGTGGTTTCCCCTCCTCCGGGACTAGCGGGGGAAGGACCTACAATGAGCAGTTCTTC. Translated, it gives CASGFPSSGTSGGRTYNEQFF.

The chain carries TRBV28 and TRBJ1-2; D is uncertain. Trimming stripped 8 bases from V and 0 bases from J, with 16 bases between. The CDR3 sequence is 15 residues long. Germline CDR1 MDHEN, CDR2 SYDVKM. The CDR3 sequence: CASDRGVLSNYGYTF. DNA for the CDR3: TGTGCCAGCGACCGGGGAGTGTTATCTAACTATGGCTACACCTTC.

This clone was seen only a few times. A read error may account for a junction end that differs from germline. The rearrangement joins TRBV6-2 or TRBV6-3 to TRBJ1-2; D unresolved. In germline, CDR1 is MNHEY, CDR2 SVGEGT. The CDR3 is made up of 11 amino acids. The CDR3 spells CASSYGRSDYF. The CDR3 bases are TGTGCCAGCAGTTACGGGCGTTCTGATTACTTC.

This rearrangement joins TRBV2 to TRBJ1-3, with TRBD1 identical over 8 bases. The CDR3 has 15 residues. After removal of 10 bases from V and 4 bases from J, the junction contained 12 bases not matched to a gene. From germline, CDR1 is SNHLY and CDR2 FYNNEI. CDR3 residues: CATGFRGLAGNTIYF. The CDR3 nucleotides are TGTGCCACAGGTTTCAGGGGGCTGGCAGGAAACACCATATATTTT.

This chain links TRBV28 with TRBJ2-7, with a tentative D call TRBD2 (6 bases). Trimming took 5 bases from V and 0 from J, leaving 11 bases between them. The CDR3 extends over 14 amino acids. From germline, CDR1 is MDHEN and CDR2 SYDVKM. The CDR3 sequence: CASSAGGTSYEQYF. The CDR3 DNA sequence: TGTGCCAGCAGTGCGGGCGGGACCTCCTACGAGCAGTACTTC.

The genes are TRBV9 and TRBJ2-1; 12 nucleotides line up with TRBD2. V shed 4 bases, J shed 2 bases, and the junction held 13 bases outside the gene matches. Germline loops: CDR1 SGDLS, CDR2 YYNGEE. This CDR3 comprises 19 residues. CDR3 in amino acids: CASSSRTSGITGTYNEQFF. CDR3 DNA: TGTGCCAGCAGCTCTCGGACTAGCGGGATCACCGGCACCTACAATGAGCAGTTCTTC.

This clone was seen once. Here the CDR3 reads CASSMSREGYEQYF. CDR3 coding DNA: TGTGCCAGTAGTATGTCCAGGGAGGGCTACGAGCAGTACTTC. The chain joins TRBV19 to TRBJ2-7, with 7 positions matching TRBD2. Unmatched junction bases numbered 5, after V lost 3 bases and J lost 3 bases. This CDR3 contains 14 residues. The germline V gene has CDR1 LNHDA and CDR2 SQIVND (reference sequence).

The J gene is TRBJ1-1, the V gene TRBV7-9; possible D gene TRBD1, 6 bases. There are 14 residues in the CDR3. V lost 4 bases, J lost 3 bases, and 12 bases lay in between. Germline V CDR1 and CDR2: SEHNR, FQNEAQ (reference sequence). CDR3 sequence (DNA): TGTGCCAGCAGCTCCTCACAGGGATACACTGAAGCTTTCTTT. Translating it yields CASSSSQGYTEAFF.

In DNA form, the CDR3 reads TGTGCCAGCAGCGGGGGGGTACAGGCCGGCTACACCTTC. It yields the protein CASSGGVQAGYTF. The chain carries TRBV11-2 and TRBJ1-2; TRBD1 is a possible D gene (5 bases). The germline V gene has CDR1 SGHAT and CDR2 FQNNGV. V dropped 5 bases and J dropped 8 bases, with 15 bases sitting between them. This CDR3 has 13 amino acids.

The chain couples TRBV20-1 to TRBJ2-1, with D unclear. The CDR3 totals 11 residues. V was pared by 3 bases and J by 9 bases, with 9 bases between. Germline-derived CDR1 and CDR2 are DFQATT and SNEGSKA (reference sequence). CDR3 bases: TGCAGTGCTAGTGTACTTGTTGAGCAGTTCTTC. Translation gives CSASVLVEQFF.

The rearrangement joins TRBV19 to TRBJ1-2; D not resolved. The germline V gene has CDR1 LNHDA and CDR2 SQIVND (reference sequence). CDR3 length: 15 amino acids. V was trimmed by 2 bases and J by 0 bases, leaving 10 bases between them. The CDR3 DNA reads TGTGCCAGTAGTATATCCCAGTCGACTAACTATGGCTACACCTTC. This translates into CASSISQSTNYGYTF. Complete variable domain (other parts from reference TRBV19 and TRBJ1-2): DGGITQSPKYLFRKEGQNVTLSCEQNLNHDAMYWYRQDPGQGLRLIYYSQIVNDFQKGDIAEGYSVSREKKESFPLTVTSAQKNPTAFYLCASSISQSTNYGYTFGSGTRLTVV.